A single sample is the source of the 32 T cell receptor beta chains below, sequenced in a study of cytomegalovirus exposure and HLA in healthy donors. Primers for the PCR totalled 60 Vbeta and 13 Jbeta. Measured with immunoSEQ multiplex PCR; TCRdb has only the in-frame clones, and not every one. Among about 140,000 clones listed, over 65% were seen once. The sequenced sample was PBMCs. The receptors were gathered from a female donor in good health and CMV-seronegative.

The rearrangement uses TRBV19 and TRBJ2-2, with 10 positions matching TRBD2. Germline loops: CDR1 LNHDA, CDR2 SQIVND (reference sequence). The CDR3 is 15 amino acids. Germline trimming cut 3 bases from V and 7 bases from J; bases unmatched to any gene: 5. This CDR3 is CASSILAGVVGELFF. CDR3 DNA sequence: TGTGCCAGTAGTATCCTAGCGGGAGTAGTCGGGGAGCTGTTTTTT.

This clone was counted a single time. The V call is TRBV19, the J call TRBJ1-5, with D perhaps matching TRBD1 (5 bases). The CDR3 sequence is 18 residues long. V was pared by 5 bases and J by 0 bases, with 20 bases between. CDR1 and CDR2 from the germline V gene are LNHDA and SQIVND (reference sequence). CDR3 loop: CASSHGRGGGYSNQPQHF. CDR3 sequence (DNA): TGTGCCAGTAGTCATGGACGGGGCGGAGGGTATAGCAATCAGCCCCAGCATTTT.

The chain joins TRBV6-5 to TRBJ2-3; D possibly corresponds to TRBD2 (5 bases). Between the trimmed V and J ends, which lost 0 bases and 4 bases, there was a span of 14 bases. The CDR3 length is 16 residues. Per germline, CDR1 MNHEY and CDR2 SVGAGI. CDR3 residues: CASSYSSSGSPDTQYF. DNA for the CDR3: TGTGCCAGCAGTTACTCGTCTTCGGGGTCCCCAGATACGCAGTATTTT.

The chain combines TRBV4-1 with TRBJ2-1; 10 bases fit TRBD2. Unmatched junction bases numbered 13, after V lost 8 bases and J lost 9 bases. CDR1 MGHRA and CDR2 YSYEKL come from the germline V gene. CDR3 length: 15 amino acids. The CDR3 DNA is TGCGCCAGCGAGGCTAGGGCTAGCGGGAGTTCTGAGCAGTTCTTC. This gives the protein CASEARASGSSEQFF.

The chain carries TRBV29-1 and TRBJ2-1; 8 nucleotides match TRBD2. The V gene's germline CDR1 is SQVTM and CDR2 ANQGSEA. This CDR3 contains 13 residues. V shed 6 bases, J shed 4 bases, and the junction held 5 bases outside the gene matches. The CDR3 loop reads CSVSGGPYNEQFF. The CDR3, as DNA: TGCAGCGTCAGCGGGGGACCATACAATGAGCAGTTCTTC.

V and J are TRBV5-6 and TRBJ1-2; 8 bases are shared with TRBD1. Germline assignment: CDR1 SGHDT and CDR2 YYEEEE. The CDR3 consists of 16 residues. The ends lost 5 bases at V and 4 bases at J; junction bases unmatched: 13. CDR3 protein: CASRAQGAGGTYGYTF. The CDR3 DNA follows: TGTGCCAGCAGAGCCCAGGGGGCGGGAGGGACCTATGGCTACACCTTC.

The chain couples TRBV28 to TRBJ1-1; D is possibly TRBD1 (5 bases). The CDR3 is 15 residues long. Trimming pared 2 bases from V and 0 bases from J, leaving 10 bases between. CDR1 and CDR2 (germline): MDHEN, SYDVKM. The CDR3 nucleotides read TGTGCCAGCAGTTTAGCAGGGAGGGTGAACACTGAAGCTTTCTTT. Its translation is CASSLAGRVNTEAFF.

The V and J genes are TRBV7-8 and TRBJ2-6; 7 bases are shared with TRBD1. Per germline, CDR1 SGHVS and CDR2 FQNEAQ. The CDR3 runs 17 residues. Trimming at V came to 8 bases and at J to 4 bases, leaving 14 bases not matched to a gene. This CDR3 is CASGADREPSGANVLTF. CDR3 nucleotide sequence: TGTGCCAGCGGGGCTGACAGGGAACCCTCCGGGGCCAACGTCCTGACTTTC.

The rearrangement joins TRBV5-1 to TRBJ1-1; 10 bases fit TRBD1. The CDR3 spans 15 residues. Losses at the gene ends were 0 bases for V and 1 base for J; bases not matched to a gene: 0. CDR1 and CDR2 (germline): SGHRS, YFSETQ. The CDR3 here is CASSLGDRGNTEAFF. CDR3 nucleotides: TGCGCCAGCAGCTTGGGGGACAGGGGGAACACTGAAGCTTTCTTT. The full variable domain, in which reference TRBV5-1 and TRBJ1-1 provide the parts outside the CDR3, is KAGVTQTPRYLIKTRGQQVTLSCSPISGHRSVSWYQQTPGQGLQFLFEYFSETQRNKGNFPGRFSGRQFSNSRSEMNVSTLELGDSALYLCASSLGDRGNTEAFFGQGTRLTVV.

This clone was picked up a small number of times. CDR3 in DNA: TGTGCCAGTAGTAACCAATTTGGGGGAGGGAGCAATCAGCCCCAGCATTTT. Protein sequence: CASSNQFGGGSNQPQHF. This rearrangement joins TRBV19 to TRBJ1-5; D is perhaps TRBD1 (5 bases). With 4 bases removed from V and 1 base from J, the gap between germline ends came to 17 bases. Germline CDR1 is LNHDA and CDR2 is SQIVND (reference sequence). This CDR3 spans 17 amino acids. Together with reference TRBV19 and TRBJ1-5, the CDR3 gives the full variable domain: DGGITQSPKYLFRKEGQNVTLSCEQNLNHDAMYWYRQDPGQGLRLIYYSQIVNDFQKGDIAEGYSVSREKKESFPLTVTSAQKNPTAFYLCASSNQFGGGSNQPQHFGDGTRLSIL.

The table lists this clone with a count of one. This chain joins TRBV27 and TRBJ1-5, with a tentative D call TRBD1 (5 bases). The V and J ends lost 10 bases and 0 bases respectively, with 16 bases between them. This CDR3 has 15 amino acids. Germline V CDR1 and CDR2: MNHEY, SMNVEV (reference sequence). In nucleotides, the CDR3 is TGTGCCACACGACAGCAGCAGAATAGCAATCAGCCCCAGCATTTT. Amino acid sequence: CATRQQQNSNQPQHF.

The V and J genes are TRBV28 and TRBJ1-2; 7 bases are a match to TRBD1. Germline V CDR1 and CDR2: MDHEN, SYDVKM. J lost 3 bases, V lost 6 bases, and 4 bases had no gene match. CDR3 length: 13 residues. CDR3 DNA sequence: TGTGCCAGCAGCCTAGGGGGCGACTATGGCTACACCTTC. It is translated as CASSLGGDYGYTF.

The chain carries TRBV30 and TRBJ1-2; no clear D gene. CDR3 length equals 13 residues. Trimming cost V 7 bases and J 5 bases, with 17 bases left between them. Germline loops: CDR1 GTSNPN, CDR2 SVGIG (reference sequence). CDR3 sequence reads: CALDFSTGYGYTF. CDR3 in DNA: TGTGCCTTAGACTTTTCTACGGGGTATGGCTACACCTTC.

The rearrangement joins TRBV27 to TRBJ2-7; the D is unclear. V lost 3 bases to trimming and J lost 6 bases, with 12 bases between them. The length of the CDR3 is 13 residues. Germline values: CDR1 MNHEY, CDR2 SMNVEV (reference sequence). In DNA, the CDR3 is TGTGCCAGCAGTTTTTGCAGGTCATGCGAGCAGTACTTC. This encodes CASSFCRSCEQYF.

V and J are TRBV18 and TRBJ1-2, with TRBD1 identical over 7 bases. CDR1 is KGHSH, CDR2 LQKENI, per germline. The CDR3 loop spans 14 amino acids. Losses at the gene ends were 3 bases for V and 4 bases for J; bases not matched to a gene: 5. CDR3 coding DNA: TGTGCCAGCTCACCTCCACAGGGGTTCTATGGCTACACCTTC. Translation gives CASSPPQGFYGYTF.

The chain combines TRBV7-2 with TRBJ2-2; 8 nucleotides agree with TRBD1. Germline V gene data show CDR1 as SGHTA and CDR2 as FQGNSA. This CDR3 has 16 amino acids. J was trimmed by 6 bases and V by 1 base; bases with no gene match: 7. The CDR3 DNA is TGTGCCAGCAGCTTAGGAGGACAGGGCGGGGCCGGGGAGCTGTTTTTT. It specifies CASSLGGQGGAGELFF.

This chain joins TRBV28 and TRBJ2-1; no clear D gene. CDR1 and CDR2 (germline): MDHEN, SYDVKM. The CDR3 length is 12 residues. V shed 4 bases and J shed 7 bases, with 8 bases lying between them. The CDR3 DNA is TGTGCCAGCAGTTCCTTGTTGAATGAGCAGTTCTTC. Translated: CASSSLLNEQFF.

The rearrangement joins TRBV10-3 to TRBJ1-5; 7 bases are shared with TRBD1. V lost 6 bases and J lost 2; bases outside the gene matches: 7. Per the germline V gene, CDR1 is ENHRY and CDR2 is SYGVKD. The CDR3 has 15 amino acids. In DNA form, the CDR3 reads TGTGCCATCAGCAGGGACAGATTAGGCAATCAGCCCCAGCATTTT. Encoded protein: CAISRDRLGNQPQHF.

The V gene is TRBV27, the J gene TRBJ2-5, with 8 bases matching TRBD2. The J segment lost 5 bases and the V segment lost 6 bases, leaving 11 bases of the junction unmatched. Looked up from germline, CDR1 is MNHEY and CDR2 is SMNVEV (reference sequence). CDR3 length: 15 residues. As DNA, the CDR3 is TGTGCCAGCAGGTCCCAGCGGGAGTCTTTGGAGACCCAGTACTTC. It translates to CASRSQRESLETQYF.

Regarding this clone: A read error may produce the germline difference seen at one junction end. The chain has TRBV6-1 and TRBJ1-3; no reliable D call. The length of the CDR3 is 15 residues. Germline V CDR1 and CDR2: MNHNS, SASEGT. CDR3 nucleotide sequence: TGTGCCAGCAGCCAAGCGACTGACTCTGGAAGCACCATATATTTT. As protein: CASSQATDSGSTIYF.

In this sample, this clone turned up once. The V and J genes are TRBV30 and TRBJ2-7; 11 bases align to TRBD2. J gave up 3 bases and V 5 bases, and 9 bases lay outside the gene matches. This CDR3 comprises 15 residues. The germline V gene encodes CDR1 GTSNPN and CDR2 SVGIG (reference sequence). The CDR3 is CAWRQPSGRYYEQYF. CDR3 DNA sequence: TGTGCCTGGCGCCAACCTAGCGGGAGGTACTACGAGCAGTACTTC.

This rearrangement joins TRBV28 to TRBJ1-1, with a tentative D call TRBD1 (5 bases). V was trimmed by 2 bases and J by 10 bases, leaving 23 bases between them. The germline V gene encodes CDR1 MDHEN and CDR2 SYDVKM. This CDR3 is built from 16 residues. CDR3 coding DNA: TGTGCCAGCAGTTTAGACCAGGGTATTGGAGGAGGGACAGCTTTCTTT. Protein: CASSLDQGIGGGTAFF.

This chain connects TRBV5-1 to TRBJ1-2; 8 bases match TRBD1. The V and J ends lost 0 bases and 4 bases, in that order; junction bases with no gene match: 5. The germline CDR1 and CDR2 sequences are SGHRS and YFSETQ. This CDR3 region has 15 residues. CDR3 nucleotide sequence: TGCGCCAGCAGCTTGGATACAGGGGGTCGCTATGGCTACACCTTC. Residues: CASSLDTGGRYGYTF.

This chain connects TRBV28 to TRBJ2-1; 7 nucleotides match TRBD1. The CDR3 extends over 13 amino acids. The V and J ends lost 4 bases and 9 bases, in that order; junction bases with no gene match: 6. The V gene's germline CDR1 is MDHEN and CDR2 SYDVKM. CDR3 coding DNA: TGTGCCAGCAGTTCGCGAGGGGGCGGTGAGCAGTTCTTC. Residues: CASSSRGGGEQFF.

CDR3 amino acids: CAISEGGDTDTQYF. CDR3 sequence (DNA): TGTGCCATCAGTGAAGGCGGGGACACAGATACGCAGTATTTT. The chain has TRBV10-3 and TRBJ2-3; TRBD2 is a possible D gene (6 bases). The CDR3 runs to 14 residues. The germline CDR1 and CDR2 sequences are ENHRY and SYGVKD. V was trimmed by 3 bases and J by 2 bases, leaving 9 bases between them.

The chain links TRBV29-1 to TRBJ2-2, with D possibly TRBD1 on 6 matching bases. V shed 3 bases and J shed 5 bases, with 13 bases lying between them. The CDR3 has 14 residues. Germline-derived CDR1 and CDR2 are SQVTM and ANQGSEA. Written as DNA, the CDR3 is TGCAGCGTTGAGGGGGCAGGGGATACCGGGGAGCTGTTTTTT. It yields the protein CSVEGAGDTGELFF.

This clone was seen only once. The J gene is TRBJ2-5, the V gene TRBV28; possibly TRBD1 for D (5 bases). V lost 7 bases to trimming and J lost 2 bases, with 11 bases between them. The CDR3 has 13 amino acids. The germline gives CDR1 MDHEN, CDR2 SYDVKM. CDR3 DNA: TGTGCCAGCAACCGACAGCTTCAAGAGACCCAGTACTTC. It specifies CASNRQLQETQYF.

The V gene is TRBV5-4, the J gene TRBJ2-3; 8 bases fit TRBD1. CDR1 is SGHNT and CDR2 is YYREEE in the germline V gene (reference sequence). J gave up 6 bases and V 2 bases, and 2 bases lay outside the gene matches. The CDR3 consists of 13 residues. The CDR3 reads CASSFQGADTQYF. The DNA of the CDR3 is TGTGCCAGCAGCTTCCAGGGGGCTGATACGCAGTATTTT.

The chain employs TRBV4-2 and TRBJ2-3, with 10 nucleotides matching TRBD2. V shed 4 bases, J shed 4 bases, and the junction held 14 bases outside the gene matches. The CDR3 consists of 18 residues. Germline V gene data show CDR1 as LGHNA and CDR2 as YNFKEQ. CDR3 protein: CASSRTSLAGVLSDTQYF. For the CDR3, the DNA is TGTGCCAGCAGCCGAACGTCGCTAGCGGGAGTGTTATCAGATACGCAGTATTTT.

The chain is built from TRBV5-1 and TRBJ2-1; D is possibly TRBD1 (6 bases). Trimming shortened V by 0 bases and J by 5 bases, and 15 bases separated the two germline ends. The CDR3 has 16 residues. Germline loops: CDR1 SGHRS, CDR2 YFSETQ. The CDR3 DNA reads as TGCGCCAGCAGCTTGGAGGGGCAGGGGCAAAACAATGAGCAGTTCTTC. This sequence encodes CASSLEGQGQNNEQFF.

The rearrangement links TRBV28 to TRBJ1-5; 8 bases are shared with TRBD1. Germline CDR1 reads MDHEN; CDR2 reads SYDVKM. Trimming cost V 5 bases and J 5 bases; bases outside gene matches: 5. This CDR3 spans 14 amino acids. The CDR3 DNA reads TGTGCCAGCAGTATTTCAGGGGGCTATCAGCCCCAGCATTTT. Its translation: CASSISGGYQPQHF.

The chain has TRBV28 and TRBJ1-5; D uncertain. Between the trimmed V and J ends, which lost 5 bases and 1 base, there was a span of 9 bases. This CDR3 region has 14 residues. The germline CDR1 and CDR2 sequences are MDHEN and SYDVKM. This CDR3 is CASSLDLSNQPQHF. The CDR3, as DNA: TGTGCCAGCAGTCTAGATTTAAGCAATCAGCCCCAGCATTTT.